The 20 T cell receptor beta chains reported below all come from one sample, sequenced in a study of regulatory T cells in long-lasting Graves disease. Relying on iRepertoire HTBI primers and Arm-PCR of CDR3 regions, the team built TCR beta libraries. TCRdb used MiXCR to reprocess the multiplex PCR reads, holding one entry per CDR3 protein. The sample lists a few hundred thousand distinct CDR3 sequences; about a quarter were seen once. Indicated time point: persistent/refractory GD, antithyroid drugs over 5 years with positive TRAb. The TCR library was prepared using RNA isolated from PBMCs. Sample: peripheral blood mononuclear cells (PBMCs), taken when the disease was refractory, from a patient treated with antithyroid drugs. Every receptor here comes from a female donor with Graves disease.

This clonotype was detected only a few times. This chain links TRBV19 with TRBJ2-2, with D perhaps matching TRBD1 (5 bases). CDR1 and CDR2 from the germline V gene are LNHDA and SQIVND (reference sequence). V shed 7 bases and J shed 3 bases, with 12 bases lying between them. CDR3 length: 14 residues. CDR3 sequence (DNA): TGTGCCAGTACAACCCCCAGGGACACCGGGGAGCTGTTTTTT. It translates to CASTTPRDTGELFF.

This clonotype appeared many times. This chain connects TRBV2 to TRBJ2-2; D might be TRBD1 (6 bases). The CDR3 is made up of 13 amino acids. V was pared by 8 bases and J by 4 bases, with 11 bases between. Per germline, CDR1 SNHLY and CDR2 FYNNEI. In nucleotides, the CDR3 is TGTGCCAGCTCTTCGGACAGCACCGGGGAGCTGTTTTTT. This translates into CASSSDSTGELFF.

This clonotype was seen a few times. The chain couples TRBV5-6 to TRBJ1-6, with no clear D. Trimming pared 4 bases from V and 11 bases from J, leaving 13 bases between. Looked up from germline, CDR1 is SGHDT and CDR2 is YYEEEE. The CDR3 totals 13 residues. CDR3 region: CASSPNSGAPLHF. CDR3 nucleotides: TGTGCCAGCAGCCCGAATTCGGGAGCACCCCTCCACTTT. Full variable domain (outside the CDR3, taken from reference TRBV5-6 and TRBJ1-6): DAGVTQSPTHLIKTRGQQVTLRCSPKSGHDTVSWYQQALGQGPQFIFQYYEEEERQRGNFPDRFSGHQFPNYSSELNVNALLLGDSALYLCASSPNSGAPLHFGNGTRLTVT.

This clonotype was picked up many times. The V gene is TRBV28, the J gene TRBJ1-6, with unresolved D. CDR1 is MDHEN and CDR2 is SYDVKM in the germline V gene. V lost 1 base and J lost 14, with 12 bases in between. CDR3 length: 13 residues. CDR3 sequence: CASSLSAWETLHF. The CDR3 DNA sequence: TGTGCCAGCAGTTTATCGGCTTGGGAAACCCTCCACTTT.

The chain carries TRBV4-3 and TRBJ2-2; 10 bases are a match to TRBD2. Per the germline V gene, CDR1 is LGHNA and CDR2 is YSLEER. CDR3 length: 17 amino acids. J lost 1 base, V lost 1 base, and 3 bases had no gene match. For the CDR3, the DNA is TGCGCCAGCAGCCAAGTACTAGCGGGAAGGAACACCGGGGAGCTGTTTTTT. Translating it yields CASSQVLAGRNTGELFF.

The chain uses TRBV29-1 and TRBJ2-4; D is unresolved. Trimming pared 4 bases from V and 0 bases from J, leaving 7 bases between. CDR1 and CDR2 (germline): SQVTM, ANQGSEA. The CDR3 length is 13 residues. CDR3 sequence (DNA): TGCAGCGTTGTCGGTGGAGCCAAAAACATTCAGTACTTC. Protein sequence: CSVVGGAKNIQYF.

There are many counts of this clonotype. The rearrangement uses TRBV20-1 and TRBJ2-7, with 14 positions matching TRBD2. V trimming: 0 bases; J trimming: 3 bases; junction bases outside the gene matches: 1. The germline gives CDR1 DFQATT, CDR2 SNEGSKA (reference sequence). The CDR3 has 15 amino acids. CDR3 sequence: CSAREGLAGDYEQYF. In DNA form, the CDR3 reads TGCAGTGCTAGAGAGGGACTAGCGGGAGACTACGAGCAGTACTTC.

In its sample, this clonotype was seen a few times. V gene TRBV29-1 combines with J gene TRBJ2-2, with a tentative D call TRBD1 (6 bases). This CDR3 is built from 13 residues. Germline-derived CDR1 and CDR2 are SQVTM and ANQGSEA. Trimming pared 7 bases from V and 4 bases from J, leaving 13 bases between. The DNA of the CDR3 is TGCAGCGGTCGGGAAGGGGGCACCGGGGAGCTGTTTTTT. This gives the protein CSGREGGTGELFF.

This clonotype was seen repeatedly, ten times or more. The chain couples TRBV6-2 or TRBV6-3 to TRBJ1-5; TRBD1 aligns across 7 bases. The CDR3 length is 15 residues. Trimming removed 4 bases from V and 3 bases from J; junction bases left unmatched: 6. CDR1 is MNHEY, CDR2 SVGEGT, per germline. CDR3: CASSSRDSNNQPQHF. The DNA of the CDR3 is TGTGCCAGCAGTTCTCGGGACAGTAACAATCAGCCCCAGCATTTT.

A few counts support this clonotype. The chain couples TRBV12-3 or TRBV12-4 to TRBJ2-5; D not resolved. V lost 6 bases and J lost 4, with 9 bases in between. The CDR3 extends over 12 amino acids. The CDR3 region is CASRTYRETQYF. The CDR3 DNA follows: TGTGCCAGCAGGACTTACAGAGAGACCCAGTACTTC.

V gene TRBV10-3 combines with J gene TRBJ1-1, with D perhaps matching TRBD1 (5 bases). This CDR3 is 12 amino acids long. The V end was cut by 8 bases, the J end by 4 bases, with 11 bases between. The V gene's germline CDR1 is ENHRY and CDR2 SYGVKD. The CDR3 sequence: CAIGGAPTEAFF. The CDR3 nucleotides are TGTGCCATCGGAGGGGCCCCCACTGAAGCTTTCTTT.

The rearrangement uses TRBV29-1 and TRBJ2-2, with 7 bases that match TRBD1. The CDR3 has 13 amino acids. V was pared by 7 bases and J by 1 base, with 3 bases of the junction left unmatched. Per germline, CDR1 SQVTM and CDR2 ANQGSEA. The DNA for the CDR3 is TGCAGCGCGGGACAGAGGAACACCGGGGAGCTGTTTTTT. Its protein is CSAGQRNTGELFF.

This clonotype has only a few counts. This sequence joins TRBV7-6 and TRBJ1-6; TRBD1 is a possible D gene (6 bases). The CDR3 totals 17 residues. CDR1 is SGHVS and CDR2 is FNYEAQ in the germline V gene. Trimming pared 5 bases from V and 5 bases from J, leaving 19 bases between. The CDR3 DNA is TGTGCCAGCAGCCCACAAGCCCCTGGGACACATAATTCACCCCTCCACTTT. Amino acid sequence: CASSPQAPGTHNSPLHF.

The CDR3 loop is CASKKTSQETQYF. The CDR3 DNA reads TGTGCCAGTAAAAAGACAAGCCAAGAGACCCAGTACTTC. The chain recombines TRBV19 with TRBJ2-5; D is unclear. Germline V gene sequence: CDR1 LNHDA, CDR2 SQIVND (reference sequence). With 7 bases removed from V and 1 base from J, the gap between germline ends came to 10 bases. The CDR3 is 13 amino acids.

There are many counts of this clonotype. The V and J genes are TRBV20-1 and TRBJ1-2; 12 bases match TRBD1. CDR3 size: 15 residues. Germline CDR1 is DFQATT and CDR2 is SNEGSKA (reference sequence). Trimming took 3 bases from V and 7 from J; bases not matched to a gene: 9. This CDR3 is CSARSGDRGRGGYTF. The DNA of the CDR3 is TGCAGTGCTAGGTCTGGGGACAGGGGGCGCGGTGGCTACACCTTC.

A note on this clonotype: This sequence may be a read error, since a much larger clone differs from it by one base. This sequence joins TRBV6-1 and TRBJ2-7; perhaps TRBD2 as D (5 bases). The CDR3 is made up of 15 amino acids. The ends were cut back, 6 bases at V and 5 bases at J, with 20 bases in the middle. Germline CDR1 and CDR2: MNHNS and SASEGT. The CDR3 spells CASRSRTGSKNEQYF. The CDR3, as DNA: TGTGCCAGCAGATCTCGGACTGGCTCGAAGAACGAGCAGTACTTC.

There are a few counts of this clonotype. The rearrangement uses TRBV7-2 and TRBJ2-3, with TRBD2 as a possible D gene (6 bases). CDR3 size: 16 residues. CDR1 and CDR2 from the germline V gene are SGHTA and FQGNSA. The V gene lost 1 base and the J gene lost 2 bases, with 13 bases spanning the gap. The CDR3, as DNA: TGTGCCAGCAGCTTAGTTGGTAGCGGAACCACAGATACGCAGTATTTT. Encoded protein: CASSLVGSGTTDTQYF.

On this clonotype: This may be a read error: a much more frequent sequence differs by one nucleotide. The rearrangement links TRBV11-1 to TRBJ1-2, with 7 nucleotides matching TRBD1. This CDR3 is 13 amino acids long. The V and J ends lost 8 bases and 4 bases, in that order; junction bases with no gene match: 7. Per germline, CDR1 SGHAT and CDR2 FQDESV (reference sequence). As DNA, the CDR3 is TGTGCCAGCGGCCAGACAGGGACCTATGGCTACACCTTC. This codes for CASGQTGTYGYTF.

The chain links TRBV4-2 to TRBJ2-7, with D maybe TRBD1 (5 bases). CDR1 is LGHNA and CDR2 is YNFKEQ in the germline V gene. V was trimmed by 4 bases and J by 4 bases, leaving 17 bases between them. The CDR3 consists of 15 residues. The CDR3 DNA follows: TGTGCCAGCAGCCGGCCAGACAGCCTACTTTACGAGCAGTACTTC. This encodes CASSRPDSLLYEQYF.

This clonotype was counted at least ten times. The CDR3 reads CATSDSRTGGYDGYTF. The CDR3 nucleotides are TGTGCCACCAGTGATTCCCGGACAGGCGGGTACGATGGCTACACCTTC. The chain couples TRBV24-1 to TRBJ1-2, with 7 nucleotides matching TRBD1. Trimming cost V 2 bases and J 6 bases; bases outside gene matches: 11. Germline V gene data show CDR1 as KGHDR and CDR2 as SFDVKD. CDR3 length: 16 residues.